This TCR beta chain is from a study of neurological immune-mediated disorders. This clonotype came up many times. The germline V gene encodes CDR1 SGHRS and CDR2 YFSETQ. Trimming took off 0 bases at V and 5 bases at J, with 14 bases between the two ends. The CDR3 has 15 amino acids. TCRdb analysed the 5' RACE reads with MiXCR anew, one entry per CDR3 protein. The sample carries 75,000 to 90,000 distinct CDR3 sequences, approximately 10% recorded once. This sequence originates from a man aged 40-55 years in good health. The rearrangement joins TRBV5-1 to TRBJ2-5; tentative D call: TRBD2 (6 bases). Sequences were obtained from PBMCs. CDR3 in amino acids: CASSLEASDGETQYF. In DNA form, the CDR3 reads TGCGCCAGCAGCTTGGAGGCTAGCGACGGGGAGACCCAGTACTTC.